The 15 T cell receptor beta chains listed next were all sequenced from one sample in a study of T cells after posttransplantation cyclophosphamide. Assay: immunoSEQ multiplex PCR; the TCRdb copy retains only in-frame clones and omits some. The sample includes tens of thousands of clones, about nine tenths seen only once; the top ten take around 10%. Busulfan-fludarabine conditioning, marrow transplant, and cyclophosphamide on days +3 and +4 were administered. The sample consisted of PBMCs, taken after allogeneic stem cell transplant with posttransplant cyclophosphamide. Every receptor here comes from a female patient aged 30 to 45 who received an allogeneic stem cell transplant from an unrelated donor, was CMV-positive, and had no GVHD. The graft donor may have contributed some T cells.

This clone was detected once. This sequence joins TRBV6-5 and TRBJ1-2; 8 bases line up with TRBD1. Germline V gives CDR1 MNHEY, CDR2 SVGAGI. V lost 0 bases to trimming and J lost 5 bases; unmatched junction nucleotides: 8. The CDR3 is 16 residues long. CDR3 sequence: CASSYSVTGGRYGYTF. As DNA, the CDR3 is TGTGCCAGCAGTTACTCGGTAACAGGGGGAAGGTATGGCTACACCTTC.

This chain uses TRBV11-3 with TRBJ2-5, with 10 bases matching TRBD2. J was trimmed by 7 bases and V by 3 bases; bases with no gene match: 14. This CDR3 has 17 amino acids. In germline, CDR1 is SGHNT, CDR2 YENEEA. The chain's CDR3 is CASSFPGTSARGRTQYF. As DNA, the CDR3 is TGTGCCAGCAGCTTCCCCGGGACTAGCGCACGCGGCCGGACCCAGTACTTC.

The chain uses TRBV9 and TRBJ2-1; 8 bases agree with TRBD2. Trimming at V came to 0 bases and at J to 8 bases, leaving 7 bases not matched to a gene. Germline V gene sequence: CDR1 SGDLS, CDR2 YYNGEE. The length of the CDR3 is 15 residues. The CDR3 DNA sequence: TGTGCCAGCAGCGTAGAAGGACTAGCAAAATATGAGCAGTTCTTC. Translated: CASSVEGLAKYEQFF. Full variable domain (missing parts from reference TRBV9 and TRBJ2-1): DSGVTQTPKHLITATGQRVTLRCSPRSGDLSVYWYQQSLDQGLQFLIQYYNGEERAKGNILERFSAQQFPDLHSELNLSSLELGDSALYFCASSVEGLAKYEQFFGPGTRLTVL.

The V gene is TRBV7-9, the J gene TRBJ1-1; D gene unclear. V lost 3 bases, J lost 6 bases, and 5 bases lay in between. The germline V gene has CDR1 SEHNR and CDR2 FQNEAQ (reference sequence). The length of the CDR3 is 11 residues. The CDR3 sequence is CASSFSSEAFF. CDR3 DNA: TGTGCCAGCAGCTTTTCCTCTGAAGCTTTCTTT.

Concerning this clone: An end of the junction differs from the germline gene, which may be a read error. V and J are TRBV18 and TRBJ2-7; TRBD1 agrees at 9 bases. This CDR3 contains 15 residues. CDR1 is KGHSH and CDR2 is LQKENI in the germline V gene. CDR3 bases: TGTGCCAGCGCACCCGCGGGACAGGGTACCTACGAGCAGTACTTC. Amino acids: CASAPAGQGTYEQYF.

The chain combines TRBV28 with TRBJ1-6; D possibly corresponds to TRBD1 (6 bases). The CDR3 extends over 15 amino acids. From germline, CDR1 is MDHEN and CDR2 SYDVKM. Trimming shortened V by 8 bases and J by 1 base, and 12 bases separated the two germline ends. The CDR3 DNA sequence: TGTGCCAGCGGGGGCATTATATCCTATAATTCACCCCTCCACTTT. It encodes CASGGIISYNSPLHF.

J is TRBJ2-1 and V is TRBV19; D remains ambiguous. This CDR3 has 14 amino acids. Germline assignment: CDR1 LNHDA and CDR2 SQIVND (reference sequence). Trimming removed 2 bases at V and 6 bases at J, with 11 bases between. CDR3 DNA: TGTGCCAGTAGTATACTAGGATGGGTCAATGAGCAGTTCTTC. Translation: CASSILGWVNEQFF.

The chain uses TRBV9 and TRBJ1-2; 9 nucleotides agree with TRBD1. This CDR3 spans 15 amino acids. V was clipped by 0 bases and J by 8 bases; unmatched bases: 8. Germline CDR1 and CDR2: SGDLS and YYNGEE. Written as DNA, the CDR3 is TGTGCCAGCAGCGTAGATAACAGGGGGCGGAGGGGCTACACCTTC. As protein: CASSVDNRGRRGYTF.

This clone turned up a few times. The V gene is TRBV2, the J gene TRBJ2-7, with D possibly being TRBD1 (6 bases). V was shortened by 7 bases and J by 2 bases, with 12 bases between the two germline ends. Looked up from germline, CDR1 is SNHLY and CDR2 is FYNNEI. The length of the CDR3 is 13 residues. The CDR3 loop is CASTGPGAYEQYF. The CDR3 DNA reads as TGTGCCAGCACCGGACCAGGGGCCTACGAGCAGTACTTC.

This clone has just one count. This chain connects TRBV13 to TRBJ1-5; weak D call: TRBD1 (6 bases). Germline V gene data show CDR1 as PRHDT and CDR2 as FYEKMQ (reference sequence). V lost 0 bases and J lost 4, with 10 bases in between. This CDR3 region has 15 residues. CDR3: CASSLGQGWNQPQHF. Here the CDR3 DNA reads TGTGCCAGCAGCTTAGGACAGGGATGGAATCAGCCCCAGCATTTT.

This clone has more than one count but fewer than ten. The J gene is TRBJ2-5, the V gene TRBV19; maybe TRBD1 (6 bases). The CDR3 is 12 amino acids. CDR1 LNHDA and CDR2 SQIVND come from the germline V gene (reference sequence). V was clipped by 7 bases and J by 3 bases, with 9 bases between them. In DNA form, the CDR3 reads TGTGCCAGTAATAACAGGGAAGAGACCCAGTACTTC. Protein product: CASNNREETQYF.

The chain uses TRBV30 and TRBJ2-5, with TRBD2 matching 10 bases. CDR1 GTSNPN and CDR2 SVGIG come from the germline V gene (reference sequence). The CDR3 has 14 residues. J gave up 11 bases and V 5 bases, and 14 bases lay outside the gene matches. Here the CDR3 reads CAWHKGTSASHQYF. In DNA, the CDR3 is TGTGCCTGGCATAAAGGGACTAGCGCCTCACATCAGTACTTC.

This clone was picked up a small number of times. The rearrangement joins TRBV5-1 to TRBJ2-6; 11 positions match TRBD1. Germline V gene lookup returns CDR1 SGHRS and CDR2 YFSETQ. With V trimmed by 3 bases and J by 1 base, 12 bases remained unmatched. The CDR3 is 20 residues long. The CDR3 DNA follows: TGCGCCAGCAGCTCCCTTATGCGGACAGGGGGCCCGTCTGGGGCCAACGTCCTGACTTTC. Amino acids: CASSSLMRTGGPSGANVLTF.

This clone turned up a few times. The chain is built from TRBV7-9 and TRBJ1-1; D not certain. V was trimmed by 4 bases and J by 0 bases, leaving 3 bases between them. The CDR3 is made up of 12 amino acids. Germline lookup yields CDR1 SEHNR and CDR2 FQNEAQ (reference sequence). CDR3 bases: TGTGCCAGCAGCTCAATGAACACTGAAGCTTTCTTT. This gives the protein CASSSMNTEAFF.

The CDR3 sequence: CASSSLAGSYNEQFF. The DNA for the CDR3 is TGTGCCAGCAGTAGTCTAGCGGGATCTTACAATGAGCAGTTCTTC. The chain employs TRBV6-1 and TRBJ2-1; 9 positions match TRBD2. The CDR3 is 15 amino acids. The germline CDR1 and CDR2 sequences are MNHNS and SASEGT. Trimming cost V 5 bases and J 4 bases; bases outside gene matches: 6.